These 12 T cell receptor beta chains were sequenced from one sample in a study of T cells after yellow fever vaccination. Each CDR3 protein is one row after TCRdb ran MiXCR on the 5' RACE reads. The data contain about 320,000 distinct CDR3 sequences, 3.5% to 5% of them seen just once; the ten biggest clones take up less than 20%. The sequencing here drew on PBMCs, taken 15 days after the yellow fever booster vaccination. These receptor sequences come from a man between 18 and 29 years old who received the YFV17D yellow fever vaccine.

The chain joins TRBV12-3 or TRBV12-4 to TRBJ2-3; D possibly uses TRBD1 or TRBD2 (5 bases each). The CDR3 spans 14 residues. The ends were cut back, 5 bases at V and 5 bases at J, with 14 bases in the middle. The CDR3 sequence is CASSPWDAEDTQYF. As DNA, the CDR3 is TGTGCCAGCAGTCCCTGGGACGCCGAAGATACGCAGTATTTT.

This clonotype was found many times. The chain employs TRBV10-3 and TRBJ2-5; possibly TRBD1 or TRBD2 for D (5 bases each). The germline V gene encodes CDR1 ENHRY and CDR2 SYGVKD. The CDR3 is made up of 13 amino acids. Trimming left V 7 bases short and J 5 bases short, with 14 bases between. DNA for the CDR3: TGTGCCATCACCCAGGGTTGGAGGGAGACCCAGTACTTC. Translating gives CAITQGWRETQYF.

This clonotype was counted ten times or more. The chain joins TRBV18 to TRBJ1-2; no reliable D call. The CDR3 loop spans 13 amino acids. V gave up 0 bases and J gave up 8 bases, with 10 bases separating them. CDR1 is KGHSH, CDR2 LQKENI, per germline. CDR3 region: CASSPPTGYGYTF. The DNA for the CDR3 is TGTGCCAGCTCACCACCGACGGGCTACGGCTACACCTTC.

A few counts support this clonotype. The V gene is TRBV9, the J gene TRBJ1-2; D uncertain. CDR3 length: 15 residues. V lost 1 base and J 3 bases, leaving 13 bases between the germline ends. Per the germline V gene, CDR1 is SGDLS and CDR2 is YYNGEE. CDR3 bases: TGTGCCAGCAGCGTACGAGGCGGAGCAGACTATGGCTACACCTTC. Encoded protein: CASSVRGGADYGYTF.

The genes are TRBV12-3 or TRBV12-4 and TRBJ1-2; 11 bases are shared with TRBD1. The CDR3 runs to 15 residues. J gave up 3 bases and V 6 bases, and 6 bases lay outside the gene matches. CDR3 sequence reads: CASRHRDRGDYGYTF. The DNA for the CDR3 is TGTGCCAGCAGACACCGGGACAGGGGGGACTATGGCTACACCTTC.

V is TRBV20-1 and J is TRBJ2-7; D may be TRBD1 (6 bases). Between the trimmed V and J ends, which lost 6 bases and 3 bases, there was a span of 15 bases. Germline V CDR1 and CDR2: DFQATT, SNEGSKA (reference sequence). The CDR3 extends over 13 amino acids. DNA of the CDR3: TGCAGTGCCAATAAAGCGACAGGCTACGAGCAGTACGTC. As protein: CSANKATGYEQYV.

This clonotype came up a few times. This chain's CDR3 is CSARDPRTGQNTEAFF. The DNA of the CDR3 is TGCAGTGCTAGAGACCCGCGGACAGGCCAGAACACTGAAGCTTTCTTT. The chain has TRBV20-1 and TRBJ1-1; 7 bases are a match to TRBD1. The V gene end was trimmed by 0 bases and the J gene end by 1 base; junction bases not matched to a gene: 8. CDR3 length: 16 residues. CDR1 is DFQATT, CDR2 SNEGSKA, per germline (reference sequence).

There are many counts of this clonotype. The chain has TRBV20-1 and TRBJ2-3; D is unresolved. Germline assignment: CDR1 DFQATT and CDR2 SNEGSKA (reference sequence). V lost 2 bases and J lost 0, with 6 bases in between. This CDR3 is 13 amino acids long. The CDR3: CSARLESTDTQYF. The CDR3 DNA sequence: TGCAGTGCTAGATTGGAAAGCACAGATACGCAGTATTTT.

The chain joins TRBV29-1 to TRBJ1-1, with TRBD1 identical over 7 bases. Trimming cost V 4 bases and J 7 bases; bases outside gene matches: 0. The CDR3 contains 10 residues. CDR1 is SQVTM, CDR2 ANQGSEA, per germline. The CDR3 DNA sequence: TGCAGCGTTGGGGACAGTGAAGCTTTCTTT. Amino acids: CSVGDSEAFF.

This clonotype was seen ten or more times. The rearrangement links TRBV12-3 or TRBV12-4 to TRBJ2-7, with 7 bases fitting TRBD1. The CDR3 spans 13 residues. V was pared by 5 bases and J by 4 bases, with 5 bases of the junction left unmatched. The CDR3: CASSRDSTYEQYF. DNA of the CDR3: TGTGCCAGCAGTCGGGACAGCACTTACGAGCAGTACTTC.

At least ten counts were recorded for this clonotype. The chain recombines TRBV5-4 with TRBJ2-7; D gene unclear. V was pared by 1 base and J by 2 bases, with 10 bases between. The CDR3 sequence is 14 residues long. Germline V gene lookup returns CDR1 SGHNT and CDR2 YYREEE (reference sequence). The DNA for the CDR3 is TGTGCCAGCAGCTTGCTTGGTGAAACCTACGAGCAGTACTTC. Residues: CASSLLGETYEQYF. Looking up the rest from reference TRBV5-4 and TRBJ2-7 gives the full variable domain: ETGVTQSPTHLIKTRGQQVTLRCSSQSGHNTVSWYQQALGQGPQFIFQYYREEENGRGNFPPRFSGLQFPNYSSELNVNALELDDSALYLCASSLLGETYEQYFGPGTRLTVT.

J is TRBJ1-6 and V is TRBV6-5; D unclear. This CDR3 has 14 residues. Germline loops: CDR1 MNHEY, CDR2 SVGAGI. V lost 2 bases and J lost 5, with 7 bases in between. The CDR3 bases are TGTGCCAGCAGTTACACCTGGGATAATTCACCCCTCCACTTT. Its protein is CASSYTWDNSPLHF.